This TCR beta chain was documented in a study of T cells in Graves' hyperthyroidism and ophthalmopathy. There were TCR beta CDR3 regions amplified from RNA transcripts. An initial round of RT-PCR targeting the TCR CDR3 relied on the HTBI primer set. TCRdb reprocessed the multiplex PCR reads with MiXCR, giving one entry per CDR3 protein. The sample carries about 400,000 distinct CDR3 sequences, about a sixth recorded once. This CDR3 contains 14 residues. With 4 bases removed from V and 2 bases from J, the gap between germline ends came to 12 bases. In germline, CDR1 is SGHAT, CDR2 FQNNGV. This clonotype was counted at least ten times. The target antigen is unknown. Regarding the study as a whole: Most clonotypes expanded in thyroid above 0.001 were likewise present in blood.

The source of this sequence is a woman between 18 and 30 years old with Graves' hyperthyroidism that later progressed to Graves' ophthalmopathy. The sequenced sample consisted of blood. This sequence joins TRBV11-2 and TRBJ2-7; TRBD1 might be the D (6 bases). CDR3 in DNA: TGTGCCAGCAGCTACAGGGTGGGGACCTACGAGCAGTACTTC. It specifies CASSYRVGTYEQYF.